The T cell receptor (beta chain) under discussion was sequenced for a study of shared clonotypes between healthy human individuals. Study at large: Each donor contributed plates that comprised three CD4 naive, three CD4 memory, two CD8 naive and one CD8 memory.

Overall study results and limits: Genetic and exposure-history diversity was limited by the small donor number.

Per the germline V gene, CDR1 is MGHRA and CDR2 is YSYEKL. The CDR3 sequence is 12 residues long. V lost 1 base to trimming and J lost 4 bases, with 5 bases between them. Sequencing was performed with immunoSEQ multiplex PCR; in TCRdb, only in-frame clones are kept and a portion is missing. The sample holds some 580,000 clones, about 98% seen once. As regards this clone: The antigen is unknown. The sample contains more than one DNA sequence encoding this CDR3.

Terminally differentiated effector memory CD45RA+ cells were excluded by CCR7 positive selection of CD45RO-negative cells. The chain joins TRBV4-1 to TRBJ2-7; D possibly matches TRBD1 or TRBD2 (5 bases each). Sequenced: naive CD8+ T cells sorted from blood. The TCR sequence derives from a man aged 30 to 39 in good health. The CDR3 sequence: CASSQGGYEQYF. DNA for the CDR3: TGCGCCAGCAGCCAAGGGGGGTACGAGCAGTACTTC.